The 8 T cell receptor beta chains below all came from one sample that was sequenced in a study of response to subunit inactivated influenza vaccine. TCRdb processed the RT-PCR reads anew with MiXCR; each CDR3 protein has one entry. The data contain a few hundred thousand distinct CDR3 sequences, around a fifth of them singletons. The sample in question was PBMCs from blood, obtained 21 months after vaccination. Receptors were obtained from a man aged 50 to 69 who received an inactivated influenza vaccine.

This clonotype was picked up a small number of times. The chain links TRBV29-1 to TRBJ2-3; TRBD2 agrees at 12 bases. The length of the CDR3 is 15 residues. CDR1 and CDR2 from the germline V gene are SQVTM and ANQGSEA. V shed 6 bases, J shed 2 bases, and the junction held 6 bases outside the gene matches. CDR3 sequence: CSVDGLAGNTDTQYF. In nucleotides, the CDR3 is TGCAGCGTGGACGGACTAGCGGGAAACACAGATACGCAGTATTTT.

CDR3 DNA sequence: TGCGCCAGCAGCTTCGAGGGGACAGCTGTGGGAAAGTACTTC. Translation gives CASSFEGTAVGKYF. V usage is TRBV5-1 and J usage is TRBJ2-7, with 7 bases fitting TRBD1. V shed 2 bases, J shed 11 bases, and the junction held 13 bases outside the gene matches. This CDR3 comprises 14 residues. Germline V lookup: CDR1 SGHRS, CDR2 YFSETQ.

This clonotype was counted a few times. The chain joins TRBV5-1 to TRBJ1-3, with D unresolved. V gave up 3 bases and J gave up 2 bases, with 3 bases separating them. The CDR3 is 12 amino acids. CDR1 is SGHRS and CDR2 is YFSETQ in the germline V gene. The DNA of the CDR3 is TGCGCCAGCAGCTCACCTGGAAACACCATATATTTT. It yields the protein CASSSPGNTIYF.

This clonotype was detected many times. The genes are TRBV28 and TRBJ2-7; the D gene is possibly TRBD2 (5 bases). Germline loops: CDR1 MDHEN, CDR2 SYDVKM. The germline V and J ends were trimmed by 5 bases and 2 bases, with 10 bases remaining between them. The length of the CDR3 is 13 residues. CDR3 in amino acids: CASSLGLAYEQYF. The DNA for the CDR3 is TGTGCCAGCAGTCTTGGACTGGCCTACGAGCAGTACTTC.

There are many counts of this clonotype. The chain joins TRBV3-1 to TRBJ1-1; D is unclear. Germline lookup yields CDR1 LGHDT and CDR2 YNNKEL (reference sequence). The length of the CDR3 is 14 residues. V was pared by 3 bases and J by 1 base, with 9 bases between. The CDR3 region is CASSHGEPNTEAFF. DNA for the CDR3: TGTGCCAGCAGCCACGGGGAGCCGAACACTGAAGCTTTCTTT. The complete variable domain, with remaining parts taken from reference TRBV3-1 and TRBJ1-1, reads DTAVSQTPKYLVTQMGNDKSIKCEQNLGHDTMYWYKQDSKKFLKIMFSYNNKELIINETVPNRFSPKSPDKAHLNLHINSLELGDSAVYFCASSHGEPNTEAFFGQGTRLTVV.

The chain carries TRBV5-1 and TRBJ2-7; D is perhaps TRBD1 (5 bases). The CDR3 contains 15 residues. The V end lost 4 bases, the J end lost 6 bases, and 20 bases lay between the germline ends. Germline assignment: CDR1 SGHRS and CDR2 YFSETQ. The CDR3 sequence: CASSTSQGTSLEQYF. CDR3 bases: TGCGCCAGCAGCACCTCCCAGGGAACATCCCTCGAGCAGTACTTC.

The V and J genes are TRBV2 and TRBJ2-3, with D possibly TRBD2 on 5 matching bases. Per the germline V gene, CDR1 is SNHLY and CDR2 is FYNNEI. The length of the CDR3 is 16 residues. The ends were cut back, 0 bases at V and 1 base at J, with 11 bases in the middle. DNA of the CDR3: TGTGCCAGCAGTGAAGCATCGCGGGCTCGCACAGATACGCAGTATTTT. Protein: CASSEASRARTDTQYF.

There are a few counts of this clonotype. The chain recombines TRBV5-1 with TRBJ2-2; D remains ambiguous. The CDR3 length is 12 residues. Trimming pared 2 bases from V and 8 bases from J, leaving 7 bases between. The V gene's germline CDR1 is SGHRS and CDR2 YFSETQ. CDR3 sequence: CASSFNAGELFF. The CDR3 DNA reads as TGCGCCAGCAGCTTCAATGCTGGGGAGCTGTTTTTT.